This TCR beta chain was sequenced in a study of vaccination effects on CD4 cells after COVID-19. Study-level background: Either the BNT162b2 or mRNA-1273 vaccine was given to participants in two doses.

Losses at the gene ends were 5 bases for V and 7 bases for J; bases not matched to a gene: 10. This CDR3 has 16 residues. Per germline, CDR1 LGHDT and CDR2 YNNKEL (reference sequence). Sequencing followed a ViraFEST assay step that expanded antigen-specific CD4+ T cells with viral peptide pools. When 10 to 11 days of culture had elapsed, CD4+ T cells were isolated. Vaccinees lacked prior SARS-CoV-2 infection and tested negative for nucleocapsid antibodies. Every well housed around 2 million PBMC, which grew in culture alongside around 11 IU/ml IL-2 and 10 ug/ml peptides. Assay used: immunoSEQ multiplex PCR; TCRdb lists only in-frame clones, some missing. The table includes 20,000 to 25,000 clones, 73% detected once. Worth noting for this clone: Its specificity is unknown.

Findings of the study overall: Cross-reactivity with common cold coronaviruses was shown by only 1 of 255 vaccine-induced clones in healthy vaccinees.

This chain uses TRBV3-1 (or the pseudogene TRBV3-2) with TRBJ2-5, with TRBD2 identical over 13 bases. Specimen: CD4+ T cells from PBMCs cultured with SARS-CoV-2 spike peptides, collected before COVID-19 vaccination. This clonotype originated in a human donor who received a COVID-19 vaccine. In DNA, the CDR3 is TGTGCCAGCAGCAAGACTAGCGGGAGGCCCGGTGGGACCCAGTACTTC. It encodes CASSKTSGRPGGTQYF.